This T cell receptor (beta chain) was observed in a study of blood T cell repertoires in COVID-19. Study at large: T cells, B-cell-depleted T cells, or PBMCs provided the cDNA or gDNA that served as material.

Living in 24 US areas, the participants were between roughly 18 and 89 years of age. Among Cohort 3 donors, those recovered had two negative PCRs, clearance, or symptom resolution. CDR3 size: 15 residues. The V gene lost 2 bases and the J gene lost 1 base, with 11 bases spanning the gap. CDR1 SNHLY and CDR2 FYNNEI come from the germline V gene. The repertoire was sequenced with immunoSEQ multiplex PCR; TCRdb's copy has only in-frame clones and lacks some. The data hold a few hundred thousand clones, with more than 85% observed a single time. The TCR originated in a woman aged 30 to 39 who had recovered from COVID-19. The sequenced sample consisted of PBMCs or T cells enriched from blood (not recorded which). The genes are TRBV2 and TRBJ1-2; weak D call: TRBD1 (5 bases). The CDR3 sequence is CASSERVTVNYGYTF. The CDR3 coding sequence is TGTGCCAGCAGTGAACGTGTGACAGTTAACTATGGCTACACCTTC.